The rows below give T cell receptor beta chains drawn from one sample of a study of cytomegalovirus exposure and HLA in healthy donors. Some clones are missing from TCRdb's copy, which holds only in-frame ones; the method was immunoSEQ multiplex PCR. The table lists around 300,000 clones, approximately 90% of them singletons. The sequenced material came from PBMCs. These receptors all come from a young woman in good health and CMV-seronegative. Each CDR3 is given with its conserved first and last residue. The D gene is left open where the match is weak. Clone size is given for some rows only: seen once, a few or many times, or a class if the clone is expanded.

j_call d_call v_call clone_size cdr3_aa cdr3_nt
TRBJ1-6 TRBD1 TRBV5-4 - CASEGGQGVKSPLHF TGTGCCAGCGAGGGAGGACAGGGGGTAAAGTCACCCCTCCACTTT
TRBJ2-7 TRBD1 TRBV23-1 - CASSQPPRDRASVDPSSEQYF TGCGCCAGCAGTCAACCCCCCCGGGACAGGGCGTCGGTGGATCCTAGCAGCGAGCAGTACTTC
TRBJ1-4 - TRBV4-1 - CASNRLGDAGEKLFF TGCGCCAGTAACCGATTAGGGGATGCCGGCGAAAAACTGTTTTTT
TRBJ1-2 TRBD1 TRBV7-9 - CASSRDQGDGYTF TGTGCCAGCAGCCGAGACCAGGGGGATGGCTACACCTTC
TRBJ2-1 - TRBV27 - CASSPGLRGYNEQFF TGTGCCAGCAGTCCGGGACTCCGGGGTTACAATGAGCAGTTCTTC
TRBJ2-3 - TRBV5-1 - CASSLWAGSTDTQYF TGCGCCAGCAGCTTGTGGGCAGGATCCACAGATACGCAGTATTTT
TRBJ1-3 - TRBV5-5 few CASSSTGSGNTIYF TGTGCCAGCAGCTCCACAGGGTCTGGAAACACCATATATTTT
TRBJ1-1 - TRBV6-5 - CASSLRPDSTEAFF TGTGCCAGCAGTTTAAGGCCGGACAGCACTGAAGCTTTCTTT
TRBJ2-5 TRBD2 TRBV2 - CASSEGPPRGGPETQYF TGTGCCAGCAGTGAAGGCCCGCCGCGGGGGGGCCCGGAGACCCAGTACTTC
TRBJ2-2 - TRBV5-1 - CASSLAFTGELFF TGCGCCAGCAGCTTGGCATTCACCGGGGAGCTGTTTTTT
TRBJ2-7 - TRBV19 - CASSSFGGRTYEQYF TGTGCCAGTAGCTCATTCGGGGGACGGACCTACGAGCAGTACTTC
TRBJ1-1 - TRBV19 - CASSRKGDSTEAFF TGTGCCAGTAGTAGGAAAGGGGATAGCACTGAAGCTTTCTTT
TRBJ1-1 TRBD1 TRBV19 - CASRQGDRGTIEAFF TGTGCCAGTAGGCAAGGGGACAGGGGAACAATTGAAGCTTTCTTT
TRBJ2-7 TRBD1 TRBV7-2 - CASSSTGGHHEQYF TGTGCCAGCAGCTCGACAGGGGGCCACCACGAGCAGTACTTC
TRBJ1-1 - TRBV13 - CASRFKGYTEAFF TGTGCCAGCAGGTTTAAGGGGTACACTGAAGCTTTCTTT
TRBJ2-5 - TRBV5-1 - CASSLDRGETQYF TGCGCCAGCAGCTTGGATAGGGGGGAGACCCAGTACTTC
TRBJ2-5 - TRBV2 - CASSNYQETQYF TGTGCCAGCAGTAACTACCAAGAGACCCAGTACTTC
TRBJ1-1 TRBD1 TRBV7-8 - CASSPGQGLHAFF TGTGCCAGCAGCCCGGGACAGGGCCTTCACGCTTTCTTT
TRBJ2-3 TRBD1 TRBV11-2 - CASSFEIGRTGPRDTQYF TGTGCCAGCAGCTTCGAGATAGGTCGGACAGGACCCCGGGATACGCAGTATTTT
TRBJ1-1 - TRBV7-6 - CASSLGGLGNTEAFF TGTGCCAGCAGCTTAGGAGGGTTGGGGAACACTGAAGCTTTCTTT
TRBJ1-1 - TRBV6-1 - CATLLGGGKTEAFF TGTGCCACCCTACTGGGAGGAGGGAAGACTGAAGCTTTCTTT
TRBJ1-1 TRBD1 TRBV5-1 - CASSNGQGNTEAFF TGCGCCAGCAGCAACGGACAGGGGAACACTGAAGCTTTCTTT
TRBJ1-4 - TRBV10-2 - CASSLADEKLFF TGCGCCAGCTCTTTGGCAGATGAAAAACTGTTTTTT
TRBJ2-1 TRBD1 TRBV6-1 once CASSQQGGNEQFF TGTGCCAGCAGCCAACAGGGGGGCAATGAGCAGTTCTTC
TRBJ1-3 - TRBV19 - CASSIALEVSGNTIYF TGTGCCAGTAGTATAGCCCTCGAGGTATCCGGAAACACCATATATTTT
TRBJ1-1 - TRBV18 - CASSQQGLMNTEAFF TGTGCCAGCTCACAACAGGGTCTTATGAACACTGAAGCTTTCTTT